These 25 T cell receptor beta chains originate from one sample sequenced in a study of CD8 T cells in ankylosing spondylitis. TCRdb re-derived calls from the 5' RACE reads in MiXCR, one entry per CDR3 protein. Seen here are 150,000 to 200,000 distinct CDR3 sequences, under 15% observed once, and the top ten hold approximately 10%. Sequenced material: blood, either unsorted or a sorted T cell fraction (not recorded which). The receptors come from a female donor with ankylosing spondylitis or in good health (not recorded which).

The sample holds many counts of this clonotype. This chain links TRBV5-1 with TRBJ2-5; D may be TRBD2 (6 bases). Trimming removed 1 base at V and 5 bases at J, with 9 bases between. Germline CDR1 reads SGHRS; CDR2 reads YFSETQ. The CDR3 has 13 amino acids. DNA for the CDR3: TGCGCCAGCAGCTTGCAGGAGGGGGAGACCCAGTACTTC. Translation gives CASSLQEGETQYF.

The chain carries TRBV21-1 and TRBJ2-4; the table's D call of TRBD1 was not tested on the DNA. TRBV21-1 corresponds to a pseudogene. This CDR3 has 20 amino acids. CDR3 in DNA: TGTGCCAGCAGCAGGTTTGTCCCGGGACAGGGGGCGCGGGCCAAAAACATTCAGTACTTC. Translated: CASSRFVPGQGARAKNIQYF.

This clonotype was seen at least ten times. The CDR3 sequence: CSVDPGTGGNGYTF. CDR3 sequence (DNA): TGCAGCGTTGACCCGGGGACAGGGGGGAATGGCTACACCTTC. The chain links TRBV29-1 to TRBJ1-2; 11 bases line up with TRBD1. CDR1 is SQVTM and CDR2 is ANQGSEA in the germline V gene. This CDR3 spans 14 amino acids. V trimming: 3 bases; J trimming: 6 bases; junction bases outside the gene matches: 6.

The rearrangement uses TRBV12-3 or TRBV12-4 and TRBJ2-5, with TRBD2 matching over 8 bases. This CDR3 comprises 15 residues. The V segment lost 6 bases and the J segment 0 bases; nucleotides outside the gene matches: 6. CDR3: CASSLGGGDQETQYF. CDR3 bases: TGTGCCAGCAGCCTCGGGGGGGGGGACCAAGAGACCCAGTACTTC.

This clonotype has a count of ten or more. The chain recombines TRBV10-3 with TRBJ2-7; possible D gene TRBD1, 5 bases. Germline V CDR1 and CDR2: ENHRY, SYGVKD. Trimming left V 2 bases short and J 0 bases short, with 11 bases between. CDR3 length equals 15 residues. The CDR3 is CAISEPRVGSYEQYF. CDR3 coding DNA: TGTGCCATCAGTGAGCCCAGGGTGGGCTCCTACGAGCAGTACTTC.

J is TRBJ2-7 and V is TRBV19, with 7 nucleotides matching TRBD1. In germline, CDR1 is LNHDA, CDR2 SQIVND (reference sequence). Trimming cost V 1 base and J 1 base; bases outside gene matches: 1. There are 14 residues in the CDR3. In DNA, the CDR3 is TGTGCCAGTAGTATAGGACAGGGTTCCTACGAGCAGTACTTC. Translated: CASSIGQGSYEQYF.

A few counts support this clonotype. V gene TRBV6-2 or TRBV6-3 combines with J gene TRBJ2-5, with 7 positions matching TRBD1. Germline-derived CDR1 and CDR2 are MNHEY and SVGEGT. The CDR3 is made up of 13 amino acids. After removal of 8 bases from V and 4 bases from J, the junction contained 7 bases not matched to a gene. CDR3 in amino acids: CASSDRVRETQYF. CDR3 nucleotides: TGTGCCAGCTCAGACAGGGTGCGAGAGACCCAGTACTTC.

This clonotype turned up a few times. The CDR3 DNA sequence: TGTGCCAGGGCCCCGGGGGGCACCAATGAGCAGTTCTTC. This translates into CARAPGGTNEQFF. The gene calls are TRBV5-6 and TRBJ2-1, with D perhaps matching TRBD2 (7 bases). In germline, CDR1 is SGHDT, CDR2 YYEEEE. V was shortened by 8 bases and J by 6 bases, with 15 bases between the two germline ends. The CDR3 runs to 13 residues. The full variable domain, in which reference TRBV5-6 and TRBJ2-1 provide the parts outside the CDR3, is DAGVTQSPTHLIKTRGQQVTLRCSPKSGHDTVSWYQQALGQGPQFIFQYYEEEERQRGNFPDRFSGHQFPNYSSELNVNALLLGDSALYLCARAPGGTNEQFFGPGTRLTVL.

This clonotype came up many times. The V call is TRBV12-3 or TRBV12-4, the J call TRBJ1-2; D may be TRBD1 (5 bases). The CDR3 is made up of 17 amino acids. V was cut by 6 bases and J by 4 bases, with 24 bases left in between. CDR3 region: CASSLGRRVGRAYGYTF. The CDR3 bases are TGTGCCAGCAGCTTGGGCCGCCGCGTGGGACGGGCCTATGGCTACACCTTC.

This clonotype has at least ten counts. The V gene is TRBV3-1, the J gene TRBJ2-1; 11 bases match TRBD2. CDR1 LGHDT and CDR2 YNNKEL come from the germline V gene (reference sequence). V lost 0 bases and J lost 8; bases outside the gene matches: 12. CDR3 length: 18 amino acids. Here the CDR3 reads CASSQESKLAGVMDEQFF. The CDR3 nucleotides are TGTGCCAGCAGCCAAGAAAGTAAACTAGCGGGAGTAATGGATGAGCAGTTCTTC.

This clonotype appeared many times. This sequence joins TRBV5-1 and TRBJ2-1; a possible D gene is TRBD2 (6 bases). The V and J ends lost 4 bases and 5 bases respectively, with 16 bases between them. The CDR3 has 15 residues. Per germline, CDR1 SGHRS and CDR2 YFSETQ. CDR3 sequence: CASSILAPRDNEQFF. The CDR3 DNA reads TGCGCCAGCAGCATCCTAGCGCCCCGGGACAATGAGCAGTTCTTC.

The chain links TRBV20-1 to TRBJ2-7; the D call may be TRBD1 or TRBD2 (5 bases each). There are 15 residues in the CDR3. The germline CDR1 and CDR2 sequences are DFQATT and SNEGSKA (reference sequence). V lost 6 bases and J 1 base, leaving 19 bases between the germline ends. The CDR3 loop is CSASNPGRSSYEQYF. The CDR3 DNA is TGCAGTGCGTCCAATCCGGGACGTTCTTCCTACGAGCAGTACTTC.

This clonotype was detected many times. The CDR3 sequence: CASSSIGQAKKLFF. CDR3 nucleotides: TGTGCCAGCAGCTCCATAGGACAGGCCAAAAAACTGTTTTTT. V is TRBV7-9 and J is TRBJ1-4; 7 nucleotides align to TRBD1. CDR1 is SEHNR, CDR2 FQNEAQ, per germline (reference sequence). Trimming took 4 bases from V and 9 from J; bases not matched to a gene: 8. CDR3 length: 14 residues.

This clonotype has a count of ten or more. The CDR3 region is CASSYWGQSLYSNQPQHF. The CDR3 region has the DNA TGTGCCAGCAGTTACTGGGGACAGAGCCTTTATAGCAATCAGCCCCAGCATTTT. V and J are TRBV6-2 or TRBV6-3 and TRBJ1-5; 7 bases are a match to TRBD1. The CDR3 spans 18 residues. Germline CDR1 and CDR2: MNHEY and SVGEGT. V dropped 1 base and J dropped 0; count of bases not matched to a gene: 9.

The chain employs TRBV27 and TRBJ1-1; 9 bases map to TRBD1. V shed 5 bases, J shed 2 bases, and the junction held 9 bases outside the gene matches. The CDR3 consists of 16 residues. The V gene's germline CDR1 is MNHEY and CDR2 SMNVEV (reference sequence). CDR3 coding DNA: TGTGCCAGCAGTCTCTCCGGGACAGGGTTAAACACTGAAGCTTTCTTT. This encodes CASSLSGTGLNTEAFF.

Only one count was recorded for this clonotype. With a much larger clone just one base away, this may be a read error. V and J are TRBV2 and TRBJ2-7, with D possibly matching TRBD2 (6 bases). The CDR3 consists of 13 residues. Germline loops: CDR1 SNHLY, CDR2 FYNNEI. The CDR3 sequence: CVSNRDSLYEQYF. CDR3 DNA sequence: TGTGTCAGTAACCGGGACTCCCTTTACGAGCAGTACTTC.

This clonotype was found many times. The chain couples TRBV20-1 to TRBJ2-2; 8 bases line up with TRBD2. J gave up 4 bases and V 0 bases, and 7 bases lay outside the gene matches. The CDR3 covers 16 residues. The germline V gene has CDR1 DFQATT and CDR2 SNEGSKA (reference sequence). The CDR3 DNA is TGCAGTGCTAGAGATCAAACGGGAGGGGGCACCGGGGAGCTGTTTTTT. Amino acid sequence: CSARDQTGGGTGELFF.

This clonotype was seen repeatedly, ten times or more. CDR3 loop: CASGFPQYF. The DNA for the CDR3 is TGTGCCAGCGGCTTCCCGCAGTACTTC. The V call is TRBV12-3 or TRBV12-4, the J call TRBJ2-7, with D hard to call. The CDR3 covers 9 residues. With 8 bases removed from V and 9 bases from J, the gap between germline ends came to 8 bases.

Many counts were recorded for this clonotype. The chain joins TRBV29-1 to TRBJ2-1; TRBD2 is a possible D gene (6 bases). V was pared by 5 bases and J by 8 bases, with 19 bases between. Germline loops: CDR1 SQVTM, CDR2 ANQGSEA. The CDR3 length is 14 residues. The CDR3 bases are TGCAGCGTTCCCCAGTGGAGGGTAAGGGATGAGCAGTTCTTC. It specifies CSVPQWRVRDEQFF.

This clonotype was seen at least ten times. The chain has TRBV5-5 and TRBJ2-1, with D perhaps matching TRBD2 (5 bases). V gave up 4 bases and J gave up 4 bases, with 15 bases separating them. Germline V gene sequence: CDR1 SGHKS, CDR2 YYEKEE (reference sequence). The CDR3 has 15 amino acids. In DNA form, the CDR3 reads TGTGCCAGCAGCCGCGGACTGCTGGTATACAATGAGCAGTTCTTC. This gives the protein CASSRGLLVYNEQFF.

This clonotype was counted once. A much larger clone differs by one base, so this may be a read error. The rearrangement uses TRBV28 and TRBJ2-2, with D perhaps TRBD2 (6 bases). The CDR3 runs to 16 residues. The germline V gene has CDR1 MDHEN and CDR2 SYDVKM. In DNA, the CDR3 is TGTGCCAGCAGTTCGCCTAGCGCGCGAGGAACCGGGAAGCTGTTTTTT. Protein: CASSSPSARGTGKLFF.

This clonotype came up many times. V gene TRBV6-5 combines with J gene TRBJ1-5; 8 bases are a match to TRBD1. V lost 6 bases and J lost 0; bases outside the gene matches: 4. CDR3 size: 15 residues. Germline loops: CDR1 MNHEY, CDR2 SVGAGI. The CDR3: CASSLQGGSNQPQHF. For the CDR3, the DNA is TGTGCCAGCAGCTTACAGGGGGGTAGCAATCAGCCCCAGCATTTT.

DNA of the CDR3: TGCAGCGTTTTCTCGTGGACAGGCGGCGGCGAGCAGTACTTC. This gives the protein CSVFSWTGGGEQYF. The chain links TRBV29-1 to TRBJ2-7, with 7 bases that match TRBD1. Trimming cost V 5 bases and J 6 bases; bases outside gene matches: 13. The CDR3 contains 14 residues. CDR1 is SQVTM, CDR2 ANQGSEA, per germline.

With respect to this clonotype: A much more abundant neighbour one base away suggests this may be a read error. CDR3 loop: CASSLLAGGPDTQYF. The CDR3 DNA reads as TGTGCCAGCAGCTTACTAGCGGGAGGGCCAGATACGCAGTATTTT. This chain joins TRBV7-6 and TRBJ2-3; 12 bases agree with TRBD2. Losses at the gene ends were 2 bases for V and 4 bases for J; bases not matched to a gene: 1. The CDR3 spans 15 residues. The germline V gene has CDR1 SGHVS and CDR2 FNYEAQ.

The chain carries TRBV4-3 and TRBJ2-1, with 10 bases aligning to TRBD1. The length of the CDR3 is 15 residues. Germline V gene lookup returns CDR1 LGHNA and CDR2 YSLEER. Trimming removed 1 base from V and 7 bases from J; junction bases left unmatched: 4. This CDR3 reads CASSQAGTGVNEQFF. DNA for the CDR3: TGCGCCAGCAGCCAAGCCGGGACAGGGGTGAATGAGCAGTTCTTC.